One sample yielded the 28 T cell receptor beta chains listed below, sequenced in a study of blood T cell repertoires in COVID-19. The repertoire was sequenced with immunoSEQ multiplex PCR; TCRdb's copy has only in-frame clones and lacks some. The sample records roughly 180,000 clones, less than 85% being singletons. The sample consisted of peripheral blood. These receptors all stem from a human donor in a cohort sampled during active COVID-19.

The rearrangement uses TRBV10-3 and TRBJ2-7; D is perhaps TRBD1 (6 bases). V lost 4 bases to trimming and J lost 2 bases, with 15 bases between them. The CDR3 totals 15 residues. Germline V lookup: CDR1 ENHRY, CDR2 SYGVKD. The CDR3 sequence is CAISGDTGGTYEQYF. CDR3 DNA: TGTGCCATCAGTGGGGACACCGGCGGAACCTACGAGCAGTACTTC.

This clone was seen only once. The rearrangement joins TRBV25-1 to TRBJ2-1; 9 bases map to TRBD2. The CDR3 totals 15 residues. Trimming at V came to 1 base and at J to 7 bases, leaving 5 bases not matched to a gene. Per the germline V gene, CDR1 is MGHDK and CDR2 is SYGVNS. The CDR3 is CASSESSSGKNEQFF. CDR3 bases: TGTGCCAGCAGTGAATCATCTAGCGGGAAGAATGAGCAGTTCTTC. Full variable domain (outside the CDR3, taken from reference TRBV25-1 and TRBJ2-1): EADIYQTPRYLVIGTGKKITLECSQTMGHDKMYWYQQDPGMELHLIHYSYGVNSTEKGDLSSESTVSRIRTEHFPLTLESARPSHTSQYLCASSESSSGKNEQFFGPGTRLTVL.

The chain joins TRBV10-1 to TRBJ2-7, with D possibly TRBD1 on 5 matching bases. The germline CDR1 and CDR2 sequences are WNHNN and SYGVQD (reference sequence). The CDR3 covers 17 residues. The ends were cut back, 2 bases at V and 3 bases at J, with 20 bases in the middle. CDR3 sequence reads: CASSEPLPATEYYEQYF. Here the CDR3 DNA reads TGCGCCAGCAGTGAGCCTCTCCCCGCGACAGAGTACTACGAGCAGTACTTC.

The chain has TRBV5-1 and TRBJ2-3; D is possibly TRBD2 (5 bases). The CDR3 consists of 14 residues. Germline lookup yields CDR1 SGHRS and CDR2 YFSETQ. V lost 5 bases and J 1 base, leaving 11 bases between the germline ends. CDR3 protein: CASRGGLGTDTQYF. In nucleotides, the CDR3 is TGCGCCAGCAGAGGAGGTTTGGGCACAGATACGCAGTATTTT.

The CDR3 sequence: CASSSRSSGANVLTF. For the CDR3, the DNA is TGTGCCAGTAGTAGTCGGAGCTCTGGGGCCAACGTCCTGACTTTC. The J gene is TRBJ2-6, the V gene TRBV19, with D unclear. This CDR3 is 15 amino acids long. V was clipped by 4 bases and J by 0 bases, with 7 bases between them. Germline assignment: CDR1 LNHDA and CDR2 SQIVND (reference sequence).

The chain is built from TRBV10-3 and TRBJ1-6, with D possibly being TRBD1 (5 bases). The germline CDR1 and CDR2 sequences are ENHRY and SYGVKD. The CDR3 covers 13 residues. Trimming took off 10 bases at V and 7 bases at J, with 14 bases between the two ends. The CDR3 DNA reads as TGTGCCACCAGACAGCTTCAGAATTCACCCCTCCACTTT. It is translated as CATRQLQNSPLHF.

In this sample, this clone turned up a few times. The CDR3 end shows no conserved phenylalanine or tryptophan, and so a read error is likely. No DNA is shown, since the ends of the CDR3 on it are uncertain; the CDR3 is the one TCRdb lists. The chain combines TRBV5-1 with TRBJ1-2; TRBD1 is the table's D call and was not checked against the DNA. CDR1 SGHRS and CDR2 YFSETQ come from the germline V gene. Inclusive of both ends, the CDR3 amounts to 10 amino acids. CDR3 amino acids: CASSSTPGPS.

The chain links TRBV4-1 to TRBJ2-5, with 13 bases lining up with TRBD2. J gave up 5 bases and V 4 bases, and 4 bases lay outside the gene matches. CDR1 and CDR2 from the germline V gene are MGHRA and YSYEKL. This CDR3 region has 15 residues. This CDR3 reads CASSRTSGGIETQYF. The CDR3 nucleotides are TGCGCCAGCAGCCGGACTAGCGGGGGTATCGAGACCCAGTACTTC.

V gene TRBV4-1 combines with J gene TRBJ1-1, with D unresolved. Trimming left V 2 bases short and J 0 bases short, with 16 bases between. In germline, CDR1 is MGHRA, CDR2 YSYEKL. There are 17 residues in the CDR3. The CDR3 reads CASSQFVIAKLNTEAFF. The CDR3 bases are TGCGCCAGCAGCCAATTCGTTATAGCCAAATTGAACACTGAAGCTTTCTTT.

The chain recombines TRBV5-1 with TRBJ2-2; a weak D match, TRBD1 (6 bases). Trimming left V 0 bases short and J 0 bases short, with 9 bases between. The CDR3 loop spans 16 amino acids. In germline, CDR1 is SGHRS, CDR2 YFSETQ. For the CDR3, the DNA is TGCGCCAGCAGCTTGGAAACAGGGACGAACACCGGGGAGCTGTTTTTT. Residues: CASSLETGTNTGELFF. Filled out from reference TRBV5-1 and TRBJ2-2, the complete variable domain reads KAGVTQTPRYLIKTRGQQVTLSCSPISGHRSVSWYQQTPGQGLQFLFEYFSETQRNKGNFPGRFSGRQFSNSRSEMNVSTLELGDSALYLCASSLETGTNTGELFFGEGSRLTVL.

This chain links TRBV7-2 with TRBJ1-1; 8 nucleotides agree with TRBD1. The J segment lost 3 bases and the V segment lost 6 bases, leaving 6 bases of the junction unmatched. Germline CDR1 is SGHTA and CDR2 is FQGNSA. CDR3 length equals 14 residues. In DNA, the CDR3 is TGTGCCAGCAGTTATGACAGGGGATACACTGAAGCTTTCTTT. Translating it yields CASSYDRGYTEAFF.

V and J are TRBV19 and TRBJ1-1, with 7 bases aligning to TRBD1. V dropped 2 bases and J dropped 4; count of bases not matched to a gene: 4. The CDR3 covers 14 residues. Germline CDR1 is LNHDA and CDR2 is SQIVND (reference sequence). CDR3 coding DNA: TGTGCCAGTAGTATATCGGGGACAGTCACTGAAGCTTTCTTT. This translates into CASSISGTVTEAFF.

V gene TRBV15 combines with J gene TRBJ1-5, with D possibly matching TRBD1 (6 bases). The V end was cut by 5 bases, the J end by 0 bases, with 17 bases between. The CDR3 is made up of 17 amino acids. Germline loops: CDR1 LNHNV, CDR2 YYDKDF (reference sequence). The CDR3 here is CATSSHHREYSNQPQHF. The CDR3 region has the DNA TGTGCCACCAGCTCCCACCACAGGGAATATAGCAATCAGCCCCAGCATTTT. The variable domain in full, with the rest retrieved from reference TRBV15 and TRBJ1-5, is DAMVIQNPRYQVTQFGKPVTLSCSQTLNHNVMYWYQQKSSQAPKLLFHYYDKDFNNEADTPDNFQSRRPNTSFCFLDIRSPGLGDTAMYLCATSSHHREYSNQPQHFGDGTRLSIL.

The rearrangement joins TRBV2 to TRBJ2-1; 9 bases agree with TRBD2. Unmatched junction bases numbered 20, after V lost 5 bases and J lost 0 bases. Germline lookup yields CDR1 SNHLY and CDR2 FYNNEI. The CDR3 contains 21 residues. This chain's CDR3 is CASSSRRTRTSAASSYNEQFF. The DNA of the CDR3 is TGTGCCAGCAGTTCCAGACGGACCCGGACTAGCGCCGCAAGCTCCTACAATGAGCAGTTCTTC. Complete variable domain (other parts from reference TRBV2 and TRBJ2-1): EPEVTQTPSHQVTQMGQEVILRCVPISNHLYFYWYRQILGQKVEFLVSFYNNEISEKSEIFDDQFSVERPDGSNFTLKIRSTKLEDSAMYFCASSSRRTRTSAASSYNEQFFGPGTRLTVL.

This chain joins TRBV24-1 and TRBJ2-7; 8 bases fit TRBD1. The V segment lost 9 bases and the J segment 1 base; nucleotides outside the gene matches: 4. The CDR3 has 13 residues. Germline CDR1 reads KGHDR; CDR2 reads SFDVKD. The CDR3 loop is CATPGTGSYEQYF. CDR3 bases: TGTGCCACCCCCGGGACAGGTTCCTACGAGCAGTACTTC.

This clone appeared a single time. The chain combines TRBV5-1 with TRBJ2-7; the match to TRBD2 covers 7 bases. Germline values: CDR1 SGHRS, CDR2 YFSETQ. The CDR3 runs to 15 residues. J lost 2 bases, V lost 0 bases, and 5 bases had no gene match. CDR3 loop: CASSLDRDYPYEQYF. CDR3 DNA: TGCGCCAGCAGCTTGGACCGGGACTACCCCTACGAGCAGTACTTC.

This clone was counted a single time. The chain recombines TRBV5-1 with TRBJ2-5; TRBD1 matches at 7 bases. V dropped 4 bases and J dropped 3; count of bases not matched to a gene: 6. The CDR3 has 14 residues. Germline lookup yields CDR1 SGHRS and CDR2 YFSETQ. CDR3 in DNA: TGCGCCAGCAGCCCAACCGGGACAGAAGAGACCCAGTACTTC. This codes for CASSPTGTEETQYF.

This clone was detected once. The chain couples TRBV23-1 to TRBJ2-7, with 8 positions matching TRBD1. TRBV23-1 is flagged as an ORF with uncertain function. This CDR3 has 17 amino acids. After removal of 4 bases from V and 3 bases from J, the junction contained 14 bases not matched to a gene. The CDR3 loop is CASSLSRPGTGIYEQYF. CDR3 nucleotide sequence: TGCGCCAGCAGTCTATCCCGACCCGGGACAGGAATCTACGAGCAGTACTTC.

This clone has more than one count but fewer than ten. This chain joins TRBV5-6 and TRBJ2-7; 9 nucleotides align to TRBD1. CDR1 SGHDT and CDR2 YYEEEE come from the germline V gene. V dropped 2 bases and J dropped 4; count of bases not matched to a gene: 7. This CDR3 region has 15 residues. CDR3 sequence reads: CASSFEVGTGYEQYF. The CDR3 DNA is TGTGCCAGCAGCTTCGAGGTCGGGACAGGGTACGAGCAGTACTTC.

The chain combines TRBV7-6 with TRBJ2-1; 9 bases agree with TRBD1. Per germline, CDR1 SGHVS and CDR2 FNYEAQ. After removal of 0 bases from V and 4 bases from J, the junction contained 7 bases not matched to a gene. The CDR3 covers 17 residues. CDR3 nucleotides: TGTGCCAGCAGCTTAGCCTACAGGGGGCAGGGATACAATGAGCAGTTCTTC. It specifies CASSLAYRGQGYNEQFF.

This chain joins TRBV4-1 and TRBJ2-3; 8 nucleotides match TRBD2. Germline lookup yields CDR1 MGHRA and CDR2 YSYEKL. The CDR3 extends over 18 amino acids. V trimming: 0 bases; J trimming: 0 bases; junction bases outside the gene matches: 8. CDR3 region: CASSQEERGPTSTDTQYF. The CDR3 DNA is TGCGCCAGCAGCCAAGAGGAGCGGGGGCCTACTAGCACAGATACGCAGTATTTT.

The J gene is TRBJ1-5, the V gene TRBV19; D gene unclear. This CDR3 comprises 15 residues. Trimming shortened V by 3 bases and J by 0 bases, and 9 bases separated the two germline ends. CDR1 LNHDA and CDR2 SQIVND come from the germline V gene (reference sequence). The CDR3 coding sequence is TGTGCCAGTAGTATTTGGGAGGATAGCAATCAGCCCCAGCATTTT. Its translation is CASSIWEDSNQPQHF.

The gene calls are TRBV9 and TRBJ1-1; unclear D gene. Trimming took 1 base from V and 1 from J, leaving 5 bases between them. Per the germline V gene, CDR1 is SGDLS and CDR2 is YYNGEE. The length of the CDR3 is 13 residues. The CDR3 nucleotides are TGTGCCAGCAGCGTACAGGAGAACACTGAAGCTTTCTTT. It encodes CASSVQENTEAFF.

This clone was observed a few times. The genes are TRBV5-6 and TRBJ1-3; unclear D gene. CDR1 is SGHDT, CDR2 YYEEEE, per germline. The CDR3 spans 15 residues. Trimming shortened V by 0 bases and J by 0 bases, and 7 bases separated the two germline ends. The CDR3 loop is CASSLDSYSGNTIYF. The CDR3, as DNA: TGTGCCAGCAGCTTGGACTCTTACTCTGGAAACACCATATATTTT.

The chain carries TRBV2 and TRBJ2-7, with D perhaps TRBD1 (6 bases). With 6 bases removed from V and 9 bases from J, the gap between germline ends came to 15 bases. Germline V gene sequence: CDR1 SNHLY, CDR2 FYNNEI. There are 12 residues in the CDR3. CDR3 in DNA: TGTGCCAGCAGACAAGGGGGAGATCCGCAGTACTTC. Translation gives CASRQGGDPQYF.

This rearrangement joins TRBV9 to TRBJ2-3, with D unclear. The V end was cut by 0 bases, the J end by 15 bases, with 14 bases between. Germline lookup yields CDR1 SGDLS and CDR2 YYNGEE. This CDR3 region has 12 residues. The CDR3 DNA is TGTGCCAGCAGCGTAGATGAGCTAATACGCTATTTT. This codes for CASSVDELIRYF.

The chain carries TRBV28 and TRBJ1-1; tentative D call: TRBD1 (5 bases). The CDR3 runs to 13 residues. The V end was cut by 9 bases, the J end by 0 bases, with 11 bases between. Germline V CDR1 and CDR2: MDHEN, SYDVKM. The DNA for the CDR3 is TGTGCCAGTGGGGGGTCCCTGAACACTGAAGCTTTCTTT. Amino acid sequence: CASGGSLNTEAFF.

The chain carries TRBV10-1 and TRBJ2-7; tentative D call: TRBD2 (6 bases). V shed 2 bases and J shed 0 bases, with 11 bases lying between them. The CDR3 is 15 residues long. Germline CDR1 is WNHNN and CDR2 is SYGVQD (reference sequence). For the CDR3, the DNA is TGCGCCAGCAGTGAGGGCAGGACTACCTCCTACGAGCAGTACTTC. It is translated as CASSEGRTTSYEQYF.